What follows are 20 T cell receptor beta chains derived from one specimen sequenced in a study of cytomegalovirus exposure and HLA in healthy donors. Researchers ran the PCR with 60 Vbeta and 13 Jbeta primers. Clones were sequenced by immunoSEQ multiplex PCR, and TCRdb holds only the in-frame ones, with some missing. The table for this sample gives approximately 93,000 clones. The sample comprised PBMCs. Every receptor here comes from a woman in her 30s in good health and CMV-seronegative.

The chain joins TRBV11-3 to TRBJ2-7; 11 bases are a match to TRBD1. The CDR3 contains 14 residues. V trimming: 5 bases; J trimming: 5 bases; junction bases outside the gene matches: 5. Germline V CDR1 and CDR2: SGHNT, YENEEA. CDR3: CASSPGQGVHEQYF. In DNA form, the CDR3 reads TGTGCCAGCAGCCCGGGACAGGGGGTCCACGAGCAGTACTTC.

The CDR3 region is CASSSATSSYEQYF. CDR3 bases: TGTGCCAGCTCATCTGCGACTTCCTCCTACGAGCAGTACTTC. J is TRBJ2-7 and V is TRBV18; unclear D gene. V lost 5 bases and J 0 bases, leaving 11 bases between the germline ends. The CDR3 is 14 amino acids. Germline V lookup: CDR1 KGHSH, CDR2 LQKENI.

The CDR3: CAVYRGPLDGYTF. The DNA for the CDR3 is TGTGCCGTATACAGGGGTCCTTTAGATGGCTACACCTTC. This sequence joins TRBV28 and TRBJ1-2; 7 bases map to TRBD1. The CDR3 extends over 13 amino acids. The trim removed 11 bases at V and 6 bases at J, leaving 12 bases unmatched. Germline lookup yields CDR1 MDHEN and CDR2 SYDVKM.

Points on this clone: The germline gene is not matched at one end of the junction; a read error may be the cause. The J gene is TRBJ2-2, the V gene TRBV7-3, with D tentatively TRBD2 (6 bases). In germline, CDR1 is SGHTA, CDR2 FQGTGA. CDR3 length: 15 amino acids. The CDR3 protein is CASSLGFANTGGLFF. CDR3 sequence (DNA): TGTGCCAGCAGCTTGGGGTTCGCGAACACCGGGGGGCTGTTTTTT.

The chain uses TRBV14 and TRBJ2-7; D is possibly TRBD2 (5 bases). With 1 base removed from V and 8 bases from J, the gap between germline ends came to 6 bases. The CDR3 has 11 residues. Germline V gene lookup returns CDR1 SGHDN and CDR2 FVKESK. CDR3 DNA: TGTGCCAGCAGCCAAGGGAGGCAGCAGTACTTC. This translates into CASSQGRQQYF.

The rearrangement uses TRBV10-3 and TRBJ2-3, with TRBD2 identical over 8 bases. This CDR3 has 14 amino acids. V trimming: 5 bases; J trimming: 4 bases; junction bases outside the gene matches: 5. The V gene's germline CDR1 is ENHRY and CDR2 SYGVKD. CDR3 coding DNA: TGTGCCATCAGTTTGACTAGCGTATCAGATACGCAGTATTTT. Its protein is CAISLTSVSDTQYF.

This chain joins TRBV6-5 and TRBJ2-1; 8 bases align to TRBD2. From germline, CDR1 is MNHEY and CDR2 SVGAGI. With 7 bases clipped from V and 9 bases from J, the junction kept 5 bases outside the gene matches. This CDR3 has 12 residues. CDR3 amino acids: CASNQAGGEQFF. CDR3 DNA: TGTGCCAGCAATCAGGCGGGAGGTGAGCAGTTCTTC.

The J gene is TRBJ1-3, the V gene TRBV7-9; the D gene is possibly TRBD1 (6 bases). V was pared by 5 bases and J by 2 bases, with 10 bases between. CDR3 length: 14 residues. CDR1 and CDR2 from the germline V gene are SEHNR and FQNEAQ (reference sequence). CDR3 DNA: TGTGCCAGCAGCCTCGGGGGGCCTGGAAACACCATATATTTT. This translates into CASSLGGPGNTIYF.

The chain couples TRBV11-2 to TRBJ1-3; D not resolved. The length of the CDR3 is 15 residues. Germline-derived CDR1 and CDR2 are SGHAT and FQNNGV. V lost 1 base to trimming and J lost 0 bases, with 7 bases between them. CDR3 nucleotide sequence: TGTGCCAGCAGCTTAGGTACCGGCTCTGGAAACACCATATATTTT. Amino acid sequence: CASSLGTGSGNTIYF.

The V and J genes are TRBV6-5 and TRBJ2-1; D is ambiguous. The V end lost 2 bases, the J end lost 5 bases, and 7 bases lay between the germline ends. The CDR3 runs to 13 residues. The V gene's germline CDR1 is MNHEY and CDR2 SVGAGI. CDR3 amino acids: CASSYGVNNEQFF. The CDR3 nucleotides are TGTGCCAGCAGTTACGGAGTCAACAATGAGCAGTTCTTC.

The chain joins TRBV5-4 to TRBJ1-6; TRBD1 agrees at 10 bases. The CDR3 has 18 residues. V gave up 4 bases and J gave up 1 base; unmatched junction bases: 8. Looked up from germline, CDR1 is SGHNT and CDR2 is YYREEE (reference sequence). The CDR3 protein is CASSRQGALSSYNSPLHF. The CDR3 nucleotides are TGTGCCAGCAGCCGACAGGGGGCCCTCTCTTCCTATAATTCACCCCTCCACTTT.

CDR3 protein: CASSVEGDSGNTIYF. The CDR3 DNA sequence: TGTGCCAGCAGCGTAGAAGGAGACTCTGGAAACACCATATATTTT. The rearrangement uses TRBV9 and TRBJ1-3; D ambiguous. The germline V and J ends were trimmed by 0 bases and 0 bases, with 7 bases remaining between them. The V gene's germline CDR1 is SGDLS and CDR2 YYNGEE. CDR3 length equals 15 residues.

This rearrangement joins TRBV6-1 to TRBJ2-5, with D unclear. Germline CDR1 reads MNHNS; CDR2 reads SASEGT. There are 14 residues in the CDR3. The V end lost 1 base, the J end lost 9 bases, and 15 bases lay between the germline ends. This CDR3 reads CASSEGPSRRAQYF. The CDR3 DNA reads as TGTGCCAGCAGTGAAGGGCCCTCACGTCGGGCCCAGTACTTC.

This sequence joins TRBV9 and TRBJ2-1; no definite D call. Per the germline V gene, CDR1 is SGDLS and CDR2 is YYNGEE. V lost 2 bases and J lost 5, with 8 bases in between. The CDR3 sequence is 13 residues long. This CDR3 is CASSVDENNEQFF. In DNA form, the CDR3 reads TGTGCCAGCAGCGTCGATGAGAACAATGAGCAGTTCTTC.

The rearrangement links TRBV27 to TRBJ1-3, with D possibly TRBD1 on 5 matching bases. Trimming shortened V by 7 bases and J by 4 bases, and 14 bases separated the two germline ends. Germline values: CDR1 MNHEY, CDR2 SMNVEV (reference sequence). CDR3 length: 14 residues. CDR3 amino acids: CASKYTGDGNTIYF. Written as DNA, the CDR3 is TGTGCCAGCAAGTATACGGGGGACGGAAACACCATATATTTT.

The chain employs TRBV6-5 and TRBJ1-1; D possibly corresponds to TRBD1 (5 bases). Germline V gene data show CDR1 as MNHEY and CDR2 as SVGAGI. CDR3 size: 13 residues. V lost 8 bases and J 0 bases, leaving 10 bases between the germline ends. CDR3 in amino acids: CASGTGVNTEAFF. Written as DNA, the CDR3 is TGTGCCAGCGGCACGGGGGTGAACACTGAAGCTTTCTTT.

This sequence joins TRBV27 and TRBJ1-1; 7 bases fit TRBD1. The CDR3 contains 13 residues. V trimming: 3 bases; J trimming: 9 bases; junction bases outside the gene matches: 7. Germline V gene lookup returns CDR1 MNHEY and CDR2 SMNVEV (reference sequence). The CDR3 bases are TGTGCCAGCAGTTTTACAGGGGAAGGGCAAGCTTTCTTT. Translated, it gives CASSFTGEGQAFF.

This chain connects TRBV5-1 to TRBJ1-5, with D possibly TRBD1 on 5 matching bases. Trimming removed 0 bases from V and 5 bases from J, with 12 bases in between. Per the germline V gene, CDR1 is SGHRS and CDR2 is YFSETQ. The CDR3 extends over 15 amino acids. CDR3 sequence reads: CASSLEGAGDQPQHF. The CDR3, as DNA: TGCGCCAGCAGCTTGGAAGGGGCAGGAGATCAGCCCCAGCATTTT.

The chain uses TRBV13 and TRBJ2-7; 9 bases match TRBD2. This CDR3 region has 15 residues. V shed 3 bases, J shed 1 base, and the junction held 4 bases outside the gene matches. Germline V lookup: CDR1 PRHDT, CDR2 FYEKMQ (reference sequence). DNA for the CDR3: TGTGCCAGCAGCTTGAGCGGGGGGTCATCCTACGAGCAGTACTTC. It yields the protein CASSLSGGSSYEQYF.

The gene calls are TRBV6-1 and TRBJ2-1; TRBD1 might be the D (5 bases). The CDR3 extends over 13 amino acids. Looked up from germline, CDR1 is MNHNS and CDR2 is SASEGT. V shed 6 bases and J shed 5 bases, with 11 bases lying between them. The CDR3 protein is CASRSPGNNEQFF. The CDR3 region has the DNA TGTGCCAGCAGGTCCCCAGGGAACAATGAGCAGTTCTTC.